Here is one T cell receptor beta chain with its context. This sample was taken from a study of blood T cell repertoires in COVID-19. Here immunoSEQ multiplex PCR was the method, and the copy in TCRdb shows in-frame clones only, minus some. The table lists about 200,000 clones, more than 75% of them singletons, with 5.6% in the top ten. Recruits, aged roughly 18 to 95 years, lived in 25 or so US areas. This receptor was taken from a middle-aged man with acute COVID-19. Sequencing used PBMCs or T cells enriched from blood (not recorded which).

The CDR3: CASSLDSGVKYF. The DNA of the CDR3 is TGTGCCAGCAGCTTAGACTCTGGAGTAAAGTACTTC. The gene calls are TRBV7-9 and TRBJ2-7; D unclear. This CDR3 comprises 12 residues. CDR1 SEHNR and CDR2 FQNEAQ come from the germline V gene (reference sequence). The V gene lost 1 base and the J gene lost 11 bases, with 12 bases spanning the gap.